This T cell receptor beta chain was profiled in a study of tumor and adjacent non-tumor tissue in lung cancer. Study summary: The cohort had 12 adenocarcinoma, 2 squamous cell and 1 small cell patients. The patients, 10 or so men and 5 women, were about 31 to 76 with stage I to III disease. Whole-study findings and limits: Tumor repertoires had a smaller top 100 clone share than normal lung. Tumor tissue had significantly higher TCR diversity than normal lung.

This clonotype was seen a single time. Antigen specificity is unknown. Compared with germline, one end of the junction differs, possibly owing to a read error. TCRbeta libraries were built with three rounds of nested PCR, modified from ARM-PCR. MiXCR, run by TCRdb on the multiplex PCR reads, gives a single entry per CDR3 protein. The table lists more than 120,000 distinct CDR3 sequences, approximately 72% of them singletons. No cell sorting was done before RNA was extracted from the tissue. The CDR3 extends over 13 amino acids. Germline lookup yields CDR1 SGHRS and CDR2 YFSETQ. The chain carries TRBV5-1 and TRBJ1-1; D unresolved. This sequence was found in a man between 60 and 75 years old with small cell lung cancer. Sequenced material: lung tumor tissue. CDR3 bases: TGCGCCTGCAGCTTGGTTTTGGGGACTGAAGCTTTCTTT. It is translated as CACSLVLGTEAFF.